The 20 T cell receptor beta chains below were found in one sample sequenced in a study of neurological immune-mediated disorders. Via MiXCR, TCRdb re-called the 5' RACE reads, giving one row per CDR3 protein. Here the sample spans tens of thousands of distinct CDR3 sequences, 10% being singletons. Sequencing was performed on PBMCs. The source is a woman aged 40 to 50 with HTLV-1-associated myelopathy (HAM/TSP).

The chain uses TRBV4-3 and TRBJ2-2, with D unresolved. V was trimmed by 1 base and J by 4 bases, leaving 13 bases between them. The length of the CDR3 is 16 residues. Germline V lookup: CDR1 LGHNA, CDR2 YSLEER. The CDR3, as DNA: TGCGCCAGCAGCCAAGGCCCCCAGAGTCTCACCGGGGAGCTGTTTTTT. Encoded protein: CASSQGPQSLTGELFF.

The table lists this clonotype with many counts. The chain links TRBV11-3 to TRBJ2-7, with D maybe TRBD1 (6 bases). The length of the CDR3 is 14 residues. Germline V gene lookup returns CDR1 SGHNT and CDR2 YENEEA. Trimming shortened V by 3 bases and J by 2 bases, and 11 bases separated the two germline ends. The CDR3 DNA reads as TGTGCCAGCAGCTTTTATCGACAGGCCTACGAGCAGTACTTC. Residues: CASSFYRQAYEQYF.

This clonotype was seen at least ten times. The chain joins TRBV5-1 to TRBJ2-7; D possibly corresponds to TRBD1 (5 bases). Between the trimmed V and J ends, which lost 4 bases and 3 bases, there was a span of 14 bases. This CDR3 has 14 residues. Per the germline V gene, CDR1 is SGHRS and CDR2 is YFSETQ. As DNA, the CDR3 is TGCGCCAGCAGCCCCCTGGACAACCACTACGAGCAGTACTTC. It is translated as CASSPLDNHYEQYF. Using reference TRBV5-1 and TRBJ2-7 for the parts outside the CDR3, the full variable domain is KAGVTQTPRYLIKTRGQQVTLSCSPISGHRSVSWYQQTPGQGLQFLFEYFSETQRNKGNFPGRFSGRQFSNSRSEMNVSTLELGDSALYLCASSPLDNHYEQYFGPGTRLTVT.

This clonotype was found many times. V usage is TRBV6-2 or TRBV6-3 and J usage is TRBJ2-1; D unresolved. V lost 2 bases and J lost 7, with 9 bases in between. CDR3 length: 13 residues. Germline CDR1 and CDR2: MNHEY and SVGEGT. The CDR3 protein is CASSYRQFNEQFF. The CDR3 region has the DNA TGTGCCAGCAGTTACCGCCAGTTTAATGAGCAGTTCTTC.

The chain employs TRBV4-3 and TRBJ1-2; tentatively, D is TRBD1 (6 bases). Trimming stripped 2 bases from V and 3 bases from J, with 13 bases between. Germline CDR1 reads LGHNA; CDR2 reads YSLEER. The CDR3 runs 15 residues. The CDR3 loop reads CASSQWARGDYGYTF. The CDR3 coding sequence is TGCGCCAGCAGCCAATGGGCCAGGGGAGACTATGGCTACACCTTC.

The chain carries TRBV29-1 and TRBJ2-7, with 9 bases aligning to TRBD1. Germline V gene lookup returns CDR1 SQVTM and CDR2 ANQGSEA. CDR3 size: 14 residues. V shed 0 bases and J 5 bases; nucleotides not matched to a gene: 5. CDR3 loop: CSVEDADRGDEQYF. The CDR3 bases are TGCAGCGTTGAAGATGCCGACAGGGGGGACGAGCAGTACTTC.

A remark on this clonotype: One end of the junction varies from germline; a read error may be responsible. The chain couples TRBV7-7 to TRBJ1-2; 8 bases match TRBD1. The CDR3 has 18 residues. CDR1 is SSHAT and CDR2 is FNYEAQ in the germline V gene (reference sequence). CDR3 in DNA: TGTGCCAGAAGCTTAAATCGGGACAGGACGATACCATTATATGGCTACACCTTC. This gives the protein CARSLNRDRTIPLYGYTF.

This clonotype appeared many times. The V call is TRBV20-1, the J call TRBJ1-1; D gene ambiguous. V was shortened by 3 bases and J by 8 bases, with 16 bases between the two germline ends. CDR1 and CDR2 (germline): DFQATT, SNEGSKA (reference sequence). The CDR3 covers 13 residues. The CDR3 reads CSARRGFQIEAFF. CDR3 bases: TGCAGTGCTAGGCGGGGTTTTCAAATAGAAGCTTTCTTT.

Many counts were recorded for this clonotype. J is TRBJ2-3 and V is TRBV10-3; TRBD1 aligns across 9 bases. The germline V gene encodes CDR1 ENHRY and CDR2 SYGVKD. CDR3 length equals 15 residues. With 1 base clipped from V and 3 bases from J, the junction kept 2 bases outside the gene matches. Written as DNA, the CDR3 is TGTGCCATCAGTGAGTTGACAGGGGGAACAGATACGCAGTATTTT. This codes for CAISELTGGTDTQYF.

In its sample, this clonotype was seen many times. This chain uses TRBV7-2 with TRBJ2-5, with 7 bases identical to TRBD2. The CDR3 is made up of 15 amino acids. Germline CDR1 SGHTA, CDR2 FQGNSA. The ends lost 5 bases at V and 2 bases at J; junction bases unmatched: 8. CDR3 bases: TGTGCCAGCAGCCCCGGTGGAGCGGGACAAGAGACCCAGTACTTC. Its translation: CASSPGGAGQETQYF.

This clonotype has only a few counts. This sequence may be a read error, since a much larger clone differs from it by one base. The chain is built from TRBV9 and TRBJ2-5; 9 bases match TRBD1. Looked up from germline, CDR1 is SGDLS and CDR2 is YYNGEE. This CDR3 has 15 residues. The CDR3 coding sequence is TGTGCCAACAGCGTAGAGGGACAGGGTCAAGAGACCCAGTACTTC. Translating gives CANSVEGQGQETQYF.

This clonotype was counted ten times or more. The genes are TRBV2 and TRBJ2-1; weak D call: TRBD2 (6 bases). In germline, CDR1 is SNHLY, CDR2 FYNNEI. The CDR3 covers 10 residues. V lost 8 bases to trimming and J lost 7 bases, with 6 bases between them. In nucleotides, the CDR3 is TGTGCCAGCGGGGGGAATGAGCAGTTCTTC. Protein sequence: CASGGNEQFF.

In its sample, this clonotype was seen many times. The J gene is TRBJ2-1, the V gene TRBV5-1, with 9 bases lining up with TRBD2. The CDR3 has 16 amino acids. With 0 bases clipped from V and 7 bases from J, the junction kept 8 bases outside the gene matches. The germline V gene encodes CDR1 SGHRS and CDR2 YFSETQ. The CDR3 region is CASSLVPSGEWNEQFF. CDR3 nucleotides: TGCGCCAGCAGCTTGGTCCCTAGCGGGGAGTGGAATGAGCAGTTCTTC.

This clonotype has at least ten counts. The rearrangement uses TRBV4-1 and TRBJ1-2, with TRBD1 matching over 10 bases. J gave up 2 bases and V 1 base, and 7 bases lay outside the gene matches. Per the germline V gene, CDR1 is MGHRA and CDR2 is YSYEKL. The CDR3 runs to 17 residues. CDR3 residues: CASSQVPLTGGNYGYTF. The CDR3 DNA reads TGCGCCAGCAGCCAAGTTCCTTTGACAGGGGGCAACTATGGCTACACCTTC.

This clonotype was observed at least ten times. The rearrangement links TRBV20-1 to TRBJ2-7; D is unresolved. CDR3 length: 14 residues. CDR1 and CDR2 (germline): DFQATT, SNEGSKA (reference sequence). V was trimmed by 2 bases and J by 3 bases, leaving 14 bases between them. The CDR3 nucleotides read TGCAGTGCTAGACGAATCGGGCGGATCTACGAGCAGTACTTC. This translates into CSARRIGRIYEQYF.

This clonotype came up many times. CDR3 sequence: CASSLRPPGQGFYNEQFF. In DNA form, the CDR3 reads TGTGCCAGCAGCCTACGACCTCCGGGACAGGGTTTCTACAATGAGCAGTTCTTC. The V gene is TRBV2, the J gene TRBJ2-1; the match to TRBD1 covers 9 bases. From germline, CDR1 is SNHLY and CDR2 FYNNEI. The trim removed 6 bases at V and 3 bases at J, leaving 15 bases unmatched. The CDR3 sequence is 18 residues long.

Comment on this clonotype: A much more abundant neighbour one base away suggests this may be a read error. The chain carries TRBV5-1 and TRBJ2-7, with TRBD1 identical over 9 bases. The CDR3 loop spans 15 amino acids. Germline-derived CDR1 and CDR2 are SGHRS and YFSETQ. CDR3 DNA sequence: TGCACCAGCAGCTGGGGACAGGGAGGAACATACGAGCAGTACTTC. Amino acids: CTSSWGQGGTYEQYF.

This clonotype has at least ten counts. CDR3 DNA sequence: TGCGCCAGCAGCCCCTTCGGACAGGGGGCGAACAATGAGCAGTTCTTC. The encoded protein is CASSPFGQGANNEQFF. The genes are TRBV4-3 and TRBJ2-1, with 11 bases matching TRBD1. Germline V gene lookup returns CDR1 LGHNA and CDR2 YSLEER. The J segment lost 5 bases and the V segment lost 4 bases, leaving 7 bases of the junction unmatched. There are 16 residues in the CDR3.

This sequence joins TRBV5-1 and TRBJ2-2; tentatively, D is TRBD1 (5 bases). The CDR3 has 16 amino acids. Trimming took off 2 bases at V and 0 bases at J, with 11 bases between the two ends. Per germline, CDR1 SGHRS and CDR2 YFSETQ. CDR3 in DNA: TGCGCCAGCAGCTTATGGACAACCCCGAACACCGGGGAGCTGTTTTTT. This translates into CASSLWTTPNTGELFF.

This clonotype came up many times. V usage is TRBV6-5 and J usage is TRBJ1-5, with D tentatively TRBD1 (5 bases). V was clipped by 6 bases and J by 1 base, with 19 bases between them. Germline V CDR1 and CDR2: MNHEY, SVGAGI. The CDR3 has 17 residues. CDR3 amino acids: CASRKISGIASNQPQHF. CDR3 DNA sequence: TGTGCCAGCAGGAAGATCTCAGGGATCGCGAGCAATCAGCCCCAGCATTTT.